This T cell receptor beta chain comes out of a study of CD8+CD57+ T cells in acquired aplastic anemia. At the level of the study: CD4+ and CD8+ cells, once sorted, gave DNA averaging around 3.4 ug. Healthy donor CD4+ samples were sequenced to a depth that averaged about 10.8 million reads. Findings and limits, study-wide: Patients had approximately 29 CD8+ CDR3 sequences in common with controls (the shared set). No significant patient-versus-control difference appeared in CD8+ Simpson's diversity.

In the case of this clonotype: The antigen is undetermined.

Trimming cost V 6 bases and J 4 bases; bases outside gene matches: 7. Germline V CDR1 and CDR2: LNHDA, SQIVND (reference sequence). This CDR3 is built from 14 residues. Genomic DNA provided the template from which TCR beta VDJ and CDR3 profiles were obtained. In TCRdb, the reads were re-called with MiXCR into one record per CDR3 protein. The sample holds roughly 160,000 distinct CDR3 sequences, 55% to 80% seen once. The source of this sequence is a human donor in good health. V and J are TRBV19 and TRBJ2-7; the match to TRBD1 covers 9 bases. Material: sorted CD4+, CD8+, or CD8+CD57+ T cells (not recorded which) from PBMCs. The CDR3: CASRDRTGEYEQYF. The CDR3, as DNA: TGTGCCAGTAGGGACCGGACAGGGGAGTACGAGCAGTACTTC. Full variable domain (remainder filled in from reference TRBV19 and TRBJ2-7): DGGITQSPKYLFRKEGQNVTLSCEQNLNHDAMYWYRQDPGQGLRLIYYSQIVNDFQKGDIAEGYSVSREKKESFPLTVTSAQKNPTAFYLCASRDRTGEYEQYFGPGTRLTVT.